This is a list of T cell receptor beta chains from one sample in a study of blood T cells in healthy people across ages. TCRdb called the 5' RACE reads again in MiXCR, with one record for every CDR3 protein. The table records under 1,000,000 distinct CDR3 sequences, about 37% of them present only once. Sequencing used blood. These receptors were taken from a man aged 18 to 30 in good health. The CDR3 runs from the conserved cysteine through the conserved F or W. The order of the fields is V gene, J gene, CDR3 protein.

TRBV20-1	TRBJ2-1	CSARVGTGFSEQFF
TRBV19	NA	CASSIDRGSYNEQYF
TRBV20-1	TRBJ1-1	CSASLVVDTEAFF
TRBV2	TRBJ1-5	CASRIDRGNQPQHF
TRBV7-2	TRBJ2-3	CASSLVSGGGTDTQYF
TRBV13	TRBJ2-4	CASSDNREVAKNIQYF
TRBV29-1	TRBJ1-1	CSVIKGTEAFF
TRBV4-1	TRBJ1-2	CASSLARQGLNYGYTF
TRBV7-2	TRBJ1-5	CASSSGQGCQPQHF
TRBV6-5	TRBJ2-3	CASSRGGLKGTDTQYF
TRBV20-1	TRBJ2-7	CSARGGTGDYEQYF
TRBV6-6	TRBJ2-7	CASSYSTGSSEQYF
TRBV4-3	TRBJ2-1	CASSLGGANEQFF
TRBV5-1	TRBJ1-1	CASSPTPLNTEAFF
TRBV6-2/TRBV6-3	TRBJ1-5	CASRRTGNGQPQHF
TRBV6-5	TRBJ1-2	CASSSPPWADRYGYTF
TRBV7-2	TRBJ2-7	CASSLDWRGLPYEQYF
TRBV7-8	TRBJ2-1	CASSSIQGQGHNEQFF
TRBV4-3	TRBJ1-2	CASSQGYLGQDYGYTF
TRBV9	TRBJ2-1	CASSVVSSETQFF
TRBV5-1	TRBJ2-1	CASSLGGDKYNEQFF
TRBV12-3/TRBV12-4	TRBJ2-3	CASSFSSTGTQYF
TRBV6-6	TRBJ1-1	CASSYPTENTEAFF